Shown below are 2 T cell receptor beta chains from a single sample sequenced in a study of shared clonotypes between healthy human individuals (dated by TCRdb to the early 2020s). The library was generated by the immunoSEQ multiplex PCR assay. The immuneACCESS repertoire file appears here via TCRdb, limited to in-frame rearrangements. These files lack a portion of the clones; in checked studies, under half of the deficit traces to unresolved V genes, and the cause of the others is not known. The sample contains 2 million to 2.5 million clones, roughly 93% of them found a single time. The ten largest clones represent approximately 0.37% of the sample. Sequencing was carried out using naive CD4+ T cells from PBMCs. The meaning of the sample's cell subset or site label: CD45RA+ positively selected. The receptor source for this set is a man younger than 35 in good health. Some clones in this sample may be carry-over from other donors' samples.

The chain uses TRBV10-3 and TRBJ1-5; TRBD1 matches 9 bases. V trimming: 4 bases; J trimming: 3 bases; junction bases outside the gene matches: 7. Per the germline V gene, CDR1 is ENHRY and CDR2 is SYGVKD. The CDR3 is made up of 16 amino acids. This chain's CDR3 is CAISGETGGFNQPQHF. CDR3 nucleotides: TGTGCCATCAGTGGGGAAACAGGGGGCTTCAATCAGCCCCAGCATTTT.

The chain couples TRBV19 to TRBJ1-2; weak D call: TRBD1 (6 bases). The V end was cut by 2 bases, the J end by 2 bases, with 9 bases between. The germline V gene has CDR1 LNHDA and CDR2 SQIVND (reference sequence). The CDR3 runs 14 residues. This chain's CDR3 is CASSIIGGNYGYTF. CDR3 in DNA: TGTGCCAGTAGTATAATAGGGGGGAACTATGGCTACACCTTC.